The 20 T cell receptor beta chains given below trace back to one sample, sequenced in a study of tumor and adjacent non-tumor tissue in lung cancer. Three rounds of nested PCR, following a modified ARM-PCR protocol, produced the TCRbeta library. TCRdb re-called the multiplex PCR reads with MiXCR, one entry per CDR3 protein. The table shows about 120,000 distinct CDR3 sequences, with about 80% occurring only once. No cell sorting was done before RNA was extracted from the tissue. What was sequenced was lung tumor tissue. These receptors originate from a man in his 70s with non-small cell lung cancer.

Concerning this clonotype: The junction departs from the called germline gene at one end, perhaps through a read error. The chain is built from TRBV29-1 and TRBJ2-5; TRBD1 matches 8 bases. CDR1 is SQVTM, CDR2 ANQGSEA, per germline. The CDR3 length is 13 residues. CDR3 coding DNA: TGCTGCGTTGGGACAGGTGATTTGGGGACCCAGTACTTC. Protein product: CCVGTGDLGTQYF.

With respect to this clonotype: A single base separates this from a much larger clone, so it may be a read error. The chain joins TRBV10-3 to TRBJ2-7, with D perhaps matching TRBD1 (6 bases). V was cut by 6 bases and J by 9 bases, with 18 bases left in between. The CDR3 is made up of 13 amino acids. Germline assignment: CDR1 ENHRY and CDR2 SYGVKD. The CDR3 coding sequence is TGTGCCATCAGCGGGAACAGGGAATTAGGGCAGTACTTC. Translating it yields CAISGNRELGQYF.

About this clonotype itself: The CDR3 carries no conserved terminal phenylalanine or tryptophan, so it likely arises from a read error. The DNA is left out, because the CDR3 cannot be placed on it with certainty; the CDR3 is given as TCRdb lists it. CDR3 amino acids: CNSSLYRYVYIS. This chain uses TRBV11-1 with TRBJ1-2. A total of 12 residues make up the CDR3, ends included. Germline lookup yields CDR1 SGHAT and CDR2 FQDESV (reference sequence).

The CDR3 DNA reads as TGTGCCAGCAGCCCGAGAGCGGGAGTTTTCCCAAATAGGCAGTATTTT. It codes for CASSPRAGVFPNRQYF. The chain carries TRBV14 and TRBJ2-3; TRBD2 agrees at 8 bases. The ends lost 4 bases at V and 11 bases at J; junction bases unmatched: 17. Per germline, CDR1 SGHDN and CDR2 FVKESK. The CDR3 has 16 residues.

The chain uses TRBV6-5 and TRBJ2-2; 9 nucleotides match TRBD2. The germline CDR1 and CDR2 sequences are MNHEY and SVGAGI. The CDR3 spans 14 residues. V dropped 8 bases and J dropped 14; count of bases not matched to a gene: 15. CDR3 loop: CASGGGRGTGQLFF. For the CDR3, the DNA is TGTGCCAGCGGGGGCGGGAGGGGGACCGGGCAACTGTTTTTT.

V usage is TRBV6-6 and J usage is TRBJ1-1; a possible D gene is TRBD1 (5 bases). The CDR3 sequence is 15 residues long. With 6 bases removed from V and 5 bases from J, the gap between germline ends came to 19 bases. The germline V gene encodes CDR1 MNHNY and CDR2 SVGAGI (reference sequence). The CDR3 nucleotides are TGTGCCAGCAGAACCGGGGCAGGAATGTCGACTGAAGCTTTCTTT. Amino acid sequence: CASRTGAGMSTEAFF.

Turning to this clonotype: At one end the junction does not follow the germline gene, possibly because of a read error. This chain connects TRBV5-4 to TRBJ1-6; TRBD1 is a possible D gene (5 bases). CDR3 size: 15 residues. The germline V gene encodes CDR1 SGHNT and CDR2 YYREEE (reference sequence). The CDR3 spells CTSSRTGDHNSPLHF. The CDR3 DNA sequence: TGTACCAGCAGCCGAACAGGCGATCATAATTCACCCCTCCACTTT.

This rearrangement joins TRBV12-3 or TRBV12-4 to TRBJ1-6; TRBD1 might be the D (6 bases). The CDR3 contains 14 residues. CDR3 loop: CVISRTVCNSPLHF. The DNA of the CDR3 is TGTGTCATCAGTCGGACAGTCTGTAATTCACCCCTCCACTTT.

This clonotype has a single count. The chain is built from TRBV6-2 or TRBV6-3 and TRBJ2-3; unclear D gene. In germline, CDR1 is MNHEY, CDR2 SVGEGT. The CDR3 contains 13 residues. Trimming took 1 base from V and 4 from J, leaving 6 bases between them. CDR3 sequence (DNA): TGTGCCAGCAGTTACTTTGTCCCAGATACGCAGTATTTT. Protein: CASSYFVPDTQYF.

About this clonotype: This sequence may be a read error, since a much larger clone differs from it by one base. This chain connects TRBV28 to TRBJ2-5, with 8 bases aligning to TRBD1. Germline loops: CDR1 MDHEN, CDR2 SYDVKM. The CDR3 runs 15 residues. J gave up 5 bases and V 3 bases, and 8 bases lay outside the gene matches. DNA for the CDR3: TGTGCCAGCAGTTTTTCGGGACAGGTATTGGAGACCCAGTACTTC. This translates into CASSFSGQVLETQYF.

About this clonotype: At one of its ends the junction is not consistent with the germline gene, which may arise from a read error. The chain couples TRBV11-3 to TRBJ2-3, with D perhaps matching TRBD1 (5 bases). The V gene's germline CDR1 is SGHNT and CDR2 YENEEA. The CDR3 loop spans 15 amino acids. CDR3 nucleotide sequence: TGTGCTAGCAGCCCAAGACAGAGAGCTACAGATACGCAGTATTTT. Translation gives CASSPRQRATDTQYF.

The rearrangement joins TRBV6-1 to TRBJ2-7; TRBD2 is a possible D gene (5 bases). Per germline, CDR1 MNHNS and CDR2 SASEGT. The V end was cut by 4 bases, the J end by 5 bases, with 18 bases between. The CDR3 has 15 amino acids. CDR3 region: CASSAPFSVRHEQYF. In DNA form, the CDR3 reads TGTGCCAGCAGTGCCCCATTTAGCGTGAGGCACGAGCAGTACTTC.

A word on this clonotype: One end of the junction varies from germline; a read error may be responsible. V is TRBV6-2 or TRBV6-3 and J is TRBJ2-3; D gene ambiguous. The V gene's germline CDR1 is MNHEY and CDR2 SVGEGT. This CDR3 comprises 10 residues. CDR3 loop: CASSADTHFF. CDR3 nucleotides: TGTGCCAGCAGCGCGGATACGCATTTTTTT.

A note on this clonotype: The junction differs from germline at one of its ends, possibly a read error. The chain uses TRBV6-1 and TRBJ2-2; the D gene is possibly TRBD2 (7 bases). The CDR3 contains 15 residues. Per the germline V gene, CDR1 is MNHNS and CDR2 is SASEGT. The CDR3 loop is CASSLGGAYTVELFF. CDR3 sequence (DNA): TGTGCCAGCAGTTTAGGGGGGGCGTACACCGTGGAGCTGTTTTTT.

As for this clonotype: A much larger clone lies a single base off, so this may be a read error. This sequence joins TRBV29-1 and TRBJ2-2; 11 bases fit TRBD1. The CDR3 contains 15 residues. The germline V gene encodes CDR1 SQVTM and CDR2 ANQGSEA. CDR3 in amino acids: CSVAGTGGSTGELVF. The CDR3, as DNA: TGCAGCGTCGCAGGGACAGGGGGTTCGACCGGGGAGCTGGTTTTT.

Details on this clonotype: One junction end disagrees with the germline gene, perhaps due to a read error. V gene TRBV29-1 combines with J gene TRBJ2-3; D ambiguous. Germline lookup yields CDR1 SQVTM and CDR2 ANQGSEA. There are 14 residues in the CDR3. The CDR3 is CRVDRVSSTDTQYF. The DNA of the CDR3 is TGCAGGGTTGATAGAGTGTCTAGCACAGATACGCAGTATTTT.

The count of this clonotype is one. A read error may be the cause here, since a much bigger clone is one base away. The J gene is TRBJ2-7, the V gene TRBV20-1; the match to TRBD1 covers 7 bases. The germline V gene encodes CDR1 DFQATT and CDR2 SNEGSKA (reference sequence). The CDR3 covers 14 residues. The CDR3 spells CSARDEGAVYEQNF. The CDR3 region has the DNA TGCAGTGCTAGAGATGAGGGGGCGGTTTACGAGCAGAACTTC.

This clonotype was seen just once. The germline gene is not matched at one end of the junction; a read error may be the cause. This rearrangement joins TRBV10-3 to TRBJ2-1, with 7 nucleotides matching TRBD1. Germline CDR1 ENHRY, CDR2 SYGVKD. The CDR3 covers 13 residues. CDR3 residues: CASRDSSSNEQFF. The CDR3 nucleotides read TGTGCCAGCAGGGACAGCTCCTCCAATGAGCAGTTCTTC.

Note on this clonotype: One junction end disagrees with the germline gene, perhaps due to a read error. The chain recombines TRBV6-5 with TRBJ2-3; TRBD1 is a possible D gene (6 bases). This CDR3 spans 14 amino acids. Germline V gives CDR1 MNHEY, CDR2 SVGAGI. CDR3 in amino acids: CTSSRRQDPVTQYF. The CDR3 nucleotides are TGTACCAGCAGTAGACGACAGGATCCAGTTACGCAGTATTTT.

With regard to this clonotype: The junction departs from the called germline gene at one end, perhaps through a read error. The genes are TRBV7-9 and TRBJ2-7, with D perhaps TRBD2 (5 bases). The V gene's germline CDR1 is SEHNR and CDR2 FQNEAQ (reference sequence). This CDR3 contains 14 residues. Here the CDR3 DNA reads TGTGCCAGCAACTTAGATCCCAGAGGGAACGAGCAGTACTTC. It specifies CASNLDPRGNEQYF.